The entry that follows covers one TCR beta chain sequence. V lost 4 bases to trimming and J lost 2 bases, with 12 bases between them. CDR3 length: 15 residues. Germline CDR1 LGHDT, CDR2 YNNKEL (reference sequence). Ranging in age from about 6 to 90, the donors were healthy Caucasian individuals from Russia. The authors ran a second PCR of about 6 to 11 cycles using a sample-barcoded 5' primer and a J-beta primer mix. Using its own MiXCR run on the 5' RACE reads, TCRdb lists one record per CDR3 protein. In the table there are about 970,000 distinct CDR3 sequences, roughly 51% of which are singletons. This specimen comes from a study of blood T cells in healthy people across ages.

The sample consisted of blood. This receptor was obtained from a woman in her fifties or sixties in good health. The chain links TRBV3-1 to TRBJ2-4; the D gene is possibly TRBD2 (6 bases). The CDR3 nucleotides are TGTGCCAGCAGCCCCGAACTAGCTTCCAAAAACATTCAGTACTTC. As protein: CASSPELASKNIQYF. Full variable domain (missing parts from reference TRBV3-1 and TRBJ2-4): DTAVSQTPKYLVTQMGNDKSIKCEQNLGHDTMYWYKQDSKKFLKIMFSYNNKELIINETVPNRFSPKSPDKAHLNLHINSLELGDSAVYFCASSPELASKNIQYFGAGTRLSVL.